These T cell receptor beta chains were read from a single sample in a study of blood T cells in healthy people across ages. Using its own MiXCR run on the 5' RACE reads, TCRdb lists one record per CDR3 protein. The sample has about 1.1 million distinct CDR3 sequences, 35% to 40% seen once. Input material: blood. The origin of the receptors is a man aged 18 to 29 in good health. Each CDR3 is given with its conserved first and last residue. The order of the fields is V gene, D gene, J gene, clone size, CDR3 protein, CDR3 DNA. D genes are given only for firm matches. Expanded clones get a size class; other rows say once, few or many, or leave the size out.

V: TRBV7-2
D: TRBD1
J: TRBJ1-4
size: -
CDR3: CASSPRTGGDEKLFF
DNA: TGTGCCAGCAGCCCAAGGACAGGGGGAGATGAAAAACTGTTTTTT

V: TRBV12-3/TRBV12-4
D: TRBD1
J: TRBJ2-1
size: few
CDR3: CASSPLLDRGNEQFF
DNA: TGTGCCAGCAGTCCTCTACTGGACAGGGGCAATGAGCAGTTCTTC

V: TRBV4-3
D: -
J: TRBJ2-2
size: -
CDR3: CASSQVPVRDPTGELFF
DNA: TGCGCCAGCAGCCAAGTTCCAGTGCGGGACCCCACCGGGGAGCTGTTTTTT

V: TRBV9
D: -
J: TRBJ2-3
size: -
CDR3: CASSVGTYGTDTQYF
DNA: TGTGCCAGCAGCGTCGGGACATACGGGACAGATACGCAGTATTTT

V: TRBV20-1
D: -
J: TRBJ1-5
size: few
CDR3: CSAREERPDIQPQHF
DNA: TGCAGTGCTAGAGAGGAACGACCGGACATCCAGCCCCAGCATTTT

V: TRBV7-2
D: -
J: TRBJ2-7
size: -
CDR3: CASSLNVGEQYF
DNA: TGTGCCAGCAGCTTAAATGTGGGCGAGCAGTACTTC

V: TRBV6-1
D: -
J: TRBJ2-1
size: few
CDR3: CASSDPDKTSSYNEQFF
DNA: TGTGCCAGCAGCGACCCCGACAAAACTAGCTCCTACAATGAGCAGTTCTTC

V: TRBV28
D: -
J: TRBJ2-5
size: -
CDR3: CASSQTGFSETQYF
DNA: TGTGCCAGCAGTCAAACAGGGTTTTCGGAGACCCAGTACTTC

V: TRBV18
D: TRBD1
J: TRBJ1-1
size: -
CDR3: CASSPGTEYTEAFF
DNA: TGTGCCAGCTCACCAGGGACAGAATACACTGAAGCTTTCTTT

V: TRBV28
D: -
J: TRBJ2-7
size: -
CDR3: CASSLFDGSEQYF
DNA: TGTGCCAGCAGTTTATTTGACGGCTCCGAGCAGTACTTC

V: TRBV12-5
D: -
J: TRBJ2-5
size: many
CDR3: CASGSNRVPQYF
DNA: TGTGCTAGTGGTTCAAACAGGGTTCCCCAGTACTTC

V: TRBV7-2
D: TRBD2
J: TRBJ2-7
size: many
CDR3: CASSLSGGSSYNEQYF
DNA: TGTGCCAGCAGCTTAAGCGGGGGGAGCTCCTACAATGAGCAGTACTTC

V: TRBV28
D: -
J: TRBJ2-3
size: -
CDR3: CASSLGRSWDTQYF
DNA: TGTGCCAGCAGTTTGGGGAGGTCATGGGATACGCAGTATTTT

V: TRBV6-4
D: -
J: TRBJ2-7
size: few
CDR3: CASSEFASTAYEQYF
DNA: TGTGCCAGCAGTGAATTCGCGAGTACGGCCTACGAGCAGTACTTC

V: TRBV20-1
D: -
J: TRBJ2-1
size: -
CDR3: CSAPNRDSSYNEQFF
DNA: TGCAGTGCCCCAAACAGGGACTCCTCCTACAATGAGCAGTTCTTC

V: TRBV7-9
D: -
J: TRBJ1-6
size: many
CDR3: CASSLGGALNSPLHF
DNA: TGTGCCAGCAGCTTAGGGGGCGCATTAAATTCACCCCTCCACTTT

V: TRBV18
D: TRBD1
J: TRBJ1-6
size: few
CDR3: CASSLGQNSPLHF
DNA: TGTGCCAGCTCACTGGGACAGAATTCACCCCTCCACTTT

V: TRBV10-2
D: -
J: TRBJ2-2
size: few
CDR3: CASLVKHSNTGELFF
DNA: TGCGCCAGCTTAGTAAAACACTCGAACACCGGGGAGCTGTTTTTT

V: TRBV5-1
D: -
J: TRBJ1-4
size: -
CDR3: CASNLNSQEKLFF
DNA: TGCGCCAGCAACTTAAACAGCCAGGAAAAACTGTTTTTT

V: TRBV7-9
D: -
J: TRBJ1-2
size: -
CDR3: CASSFNDRGGFYGYTF
DNA: TGTGCCAGCAGCTTTAATGATCGGGGAGGATTCTATGGCTACACCTTC

V: TRBV20-1
D: -
J: TRBJ1-6
size: -
CDR3: CSAKTLRSSYNSPLHF
DNA: TGCAGTGCCAAAACCCTTAGGAGCTCCTATAATTCACCCCTCCACTTT

V: TRBV20-1
D: -
J: TRBJ1-5
size: -
CDR3: CSAADRSANQPQHF
DNA: TGCAGTGCAGCCGACAGGTCGGCCAATCAGCCCCAGCATTTT

V: TRBV10-3
D: -
J: TRBJ1-5
size: -
CDR3: CAIGGGGSGNQPQHF
DNA: TGTGCCATCGGCGGCGGGGGGAGCGGCAATCAGCCCCAGCATTTT

V: TRBV27
D: TRBD1
J: TRBJ2-5
size: -
CDR3: CATIGTGGLGETQYF
DNA: TGTGCCACCATCGGGACAGGGGGATTAGGAGAGACCCAGTACTTC

V: TRBV4-2
D: -
J: TRBJ2-5
size: -
CDR3: CASSLELGRFEQYF
DNA: TGTGCCAGCAGCCTTGAGCTCGGTCGTTTTGAGCAGTACTTC

V: TRBV29-1
D: -
J: TRBJ1-3
size: -
CDR3: CSVVISSGNTIYF
DNA: TGCAGCGTTGTGATTAGCTCTGGAAACACCATATATTTT

V: TRBV12-3/TRBV12-4
D: -
J: TRBJ1-1
size: once
CDR3: CASSPTPGKNTEAFF
DNA: TGTGCCAGCAGTCCGACCCCTGGGAAGAACACTGAAGCTTTCTTT

V: TRBV13
D: TRBD2
J: TRBJ2-7
size: -
CDR3: CASSSGLATYEQYF
DNA: TGTGCCAGCAGCTCCGGACTAGCGACGTACGAGCAGTACTTC

V: TRBV10-3
D: TRBD2
J: TRBJ2-1
size: few
CDR3: CAISLAGGPKQFF
DNA: TGTGCCATCAGTCTAGCGGGGGGGCCCAAGCAGTTCTTC

V: TRBV3-1
D: -
J: TRBJ1-1
size: few
CDR3: CASSQEEAMNTEAFF
DNA: TGTGCCAGCAGCCAAGAAGAAGCAATGAACACTGAAGCTTTCTTT

V: TRBV27
D: TRBD1
J: TRBJ1-2
size: -
CDR3: CASSLSRTGPYGYTF
DNA: TGTGCCAGCAGTTTATCTCGGACAGGACCTTATGGCTACACCTTC

V: TRBV9
D: TRBD2
J: TRBJ2-1
size: few
CDR3: CASSGGTITTAQFF
DNA: TGTGCCAGCAGCGGAGGGACTATCACTACCGCGCAGTTCTTC

V: TRBV6-6
D: -
J: TRBJ1-1
size: -
CDR3: CASIPERQGNTEAFF
DNA: TGTGCCAGCATCCCCGAAAGGCAAGGGAACACTGAAGCTTTCTTT

V: TRBV20-1
D: -
J: TRBJ1-1
size: -
CDR3: CSAEDRGSTNTEAFF
DNA: TGCAGTGCTGAAGATCGAGGCAGCACTAACACTGAAGCTTTCTTT

V: TRBV7-2
D: TRBD1
J: TRBJ1-5
size: few
CDR3: CASSWVQGPNQPQHF
DNA: TGTGCCAGCAGCTGGGTACAGGGGCCCAATCAGCCCCAGCATTTT

V: TRBV4-1
D: -
J: TRBJ2-7
size: -
CDR3: CASSQENYEQYF
DNA: TGCGCCAGCAGCCAAGAGAATTACGAGCAGTACTTC

V: TRBV10-3
D: -
J: TRBJ2-1
size: few
CDR3: CAISAGGRNEQFF
DNA: TGTGCCATCAGTGCGGGGGGCCGCAATGAGCAGTTCTTC

V: TRBV5-1
D: TRBD2
J: TRBJ2-1
size: few
CDR3: CASSSGHLAGANNEQFF
DNA: TGCGCCAGCAGCTCCGGTCACCTAGCGGGGGCTAACAATGAGCAGTTCTTC

V: TRBV28
D: TRBD2
J: TRBJ2-1
size: -
CDR3: CASSLSTSGGAFYNEQFF
DNA: TGTGCCAGCAGTTTATCCACTAGCGGGGGGGCCTTTTACAATGAGCAGTTCTTC

V: TRBV2
D: TRBD2
J: TRBJ2-4
size: -
CDR3: CASSPHGTSAAKNIQYF
DNA: TGTGCCAGCAGTCCCCACGGGACTAGCGCAGCTAAAAACATTCAGTACTTC

V: TRBV6-1
D: TRBD1
J: TRBJ2-7
size: -
CDR3: CASLNPGTASYEQYF
DNA: TGTGCCAGCCTTAATCCCGGGACAGCCTCCTACGAGCAGTACTTC

V: TRBV12-3/TRBV12-4
D: TRBD2
J: TRBJ2-1
size: few
CDR3: CATSVAGDYNEQFF
DNA: TGTGCCACCTCGGTAGCGGGGGACTACAATGAGCAGTTCTTC

V: TRBV27
D: TRBD1
J: TRBJ1-5
size: -
CDR3: CASSFNRGGDQPQHF
DNA: TGTGCCAGCAGTTTCAACAGGGGCGGTGATCAGCCCCAGCATTTT

V: TRBV5-1
D: -
J: TRBJ2-5
size: few
CDR3: CASSWETGETQYF
DNA: TGCGCCAGCAGCTGGGAGACTGGGGAGACCCAGTACTTC

V: TRBV15
D: TRBD1
J: TRBJ1-4
size: few
CDR3: CATSREVTGGRGWTNEKLFF
DNA: TGTGCCACCAGCAGAGAAGTTACAGGGGGCCGAGGTTGGACTAATGAAAAACTGTTTTTT

V: TRBV9
D: -
J: TRBJ2-3
size: many
CDR3: CASSVEGDTQYF
DNA: TGTGCCAGCAGTGTCGAAGGAGATACGCAGTATTTT

V: TRBV7-9
D: -
J: TRBJ1-1
size: once
CDR3: CASSPLGVQGNTEAFF
DNA: TGTGCCAGCAGCCCTCTGGGGGTACAGGGCAACACTGAAGCTTTCTTT

V: TRBV7-9
D: TRBD2
J: TRBJ2-3
size: few
CDR3: CASSLVGTSGTDTQYF
DNA: TGTGCCAGCAGCTTAGTAGGGACTAGCGGGACAGATACGCAGTATTTT

V: TRBV4-3
D: TRBD2
J: TRBJ2-1
size: few
CDR3: CASSQVGGGLGHEQFF
DNA: TGCGCCAGCAGCCAAGTCGGGGGGGGCTTGGGACATGAGCAGTTCTTC

V: TRBV7-8
D: TRBD1
J: TRBJ1-6
size: few
CDR3: CASSAGQGNNSPLHF
DNA: TGTGCCAGCAGCGCTGGACAGGGGAATAATTCACCCCTCCACTTT

V: TRBV7-9
D: TRBD1
J: TRBJ1-1
size: -
CDR3: CASSRKLEGPGTGAGTEAFF
DNA: TGTGCCAGCAGCCGGAAATTAGAGGGCCCCGGGACAGGGGCAGGCACTGAAGCTTTCTTT

V: TRBV3-1
D: TRBD2
J: TRBJ2-1
size: -
CDR3: CASSQDQGTSDYSEQFF
DNA: TGTGCCAGCAGTCAAGATCAAGGGACTAGCGATTACAGTGAGCAGTTCTTC

V: TRBV7-6
D: -
J: TRBJ1-2
size: -
CDR3: CASSVSGGGRVNYGYTF
DNA: TGTGCCAGCAGCGTTAGCGGAGGAGGCCGAGTTAACTATGGCTACACCTTC

V: TRBV6-5
D: TRBD1
J: TRBJ1-4
size: -
CDR3: CASSWDRAGKEKLFF
DNA: TGTGCCAGCAGTTGGGACAGGGCCGGGAAGGAAAAACTGTTTTTT